This entry is about one T cell receptor beta chain. One entry per CDR3 protein, called by TCRdb with MiXCR from the 5' RACE reads. The data show 400,000 to 600,000 distinct CDR3 sequences, 20% to 25% seen once. The sample comes from a study of identical twins. With 6 bases removed from V and 0 bases from J, the gap between germline ends came to 15 bases. This CDR3 is built from 15 residues. Germline CDR1 MDHEN, CDR2 SYDVKM. This sample was shared with a second study, whose subject was yellow fever vaccine responses in identical twins. According to that study: Twins showed a vaccine T cell response that reportedly seemed partly convergent, partly personalized.

The chain employs TRBV28 and TRBJ2-7; perhaps TRBD2 as D (6 bases). The source of this sequence is a young woman in good health. The sample comprised CD4+ T cells sorted from blood. Here the CDR3 reads CASRRGLSPSYEQYF. CDR3 nucleotides: TGTGCCAGCAGACGGGGACTCTCTCCCTCCTACGAGCAGTACTTC.